This T cell receptor beta chain originates from a study of T cell responses to AZD1222 COVID-19 vaccine. Overall study context: Recipients boosted at about 4 weeks or about 12 weeks are pooled. Study observations and caveats: A reported finding is that nearly half of spike-specific TCRs target unmutated variant regions. AZD1222 recipients seropositive at baseline numbered only six or seven. Spike-specific TCR depth and breadth grew after two AZD1222 doses.

This clone turned up a few times. Its antigen is unknown. Germline assignment: CDR1 LGHDT and CDR2 YNNKEL (reference sequence). V lost 4 bases, J lost 5 bases, and 18 bases lay in between. The length of the CDR3 is 15 residues. Data came from immunoSEQ multiplex PCR; TCRdb stores just in-frame clones and leaves some out. This sample carries 95,000 to 110,000 clones, 70% to 90% of them seen once, and the ten largest clones take 6.5% to 8%. The sample here was peripheral blood, taken on day 0 of AZD1222 vaccination. The chain joins TRBV3-1 (or the pseudogene TRBV3-2) to TRBJ2-7; maybe TRBD2 (5 bases). The clonotype originates from an adult in good health. The chain's CDR3 is CASSLFNEGVHEQYF. CDR3 coding DNA: TGTGCCAGCAGCCTATTTAACGAGGGAGTACACGAGCAGTACTTC.